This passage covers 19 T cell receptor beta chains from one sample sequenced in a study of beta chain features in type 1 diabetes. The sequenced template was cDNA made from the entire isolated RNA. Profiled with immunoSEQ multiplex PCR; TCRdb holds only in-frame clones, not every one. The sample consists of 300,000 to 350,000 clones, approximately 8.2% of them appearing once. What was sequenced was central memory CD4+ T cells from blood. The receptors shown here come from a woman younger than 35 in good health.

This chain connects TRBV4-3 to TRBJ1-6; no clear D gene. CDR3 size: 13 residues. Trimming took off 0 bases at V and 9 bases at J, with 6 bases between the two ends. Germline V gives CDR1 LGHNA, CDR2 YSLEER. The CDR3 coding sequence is TGCGCCAGCAGCCAAGACGGTGGTTCACCCCTCCACTTT. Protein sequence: CASSQDGGSPLHF.

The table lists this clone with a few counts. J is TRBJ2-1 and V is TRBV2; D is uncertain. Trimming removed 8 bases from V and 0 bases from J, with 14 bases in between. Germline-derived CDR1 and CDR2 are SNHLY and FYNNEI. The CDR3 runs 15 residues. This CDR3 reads CASEVGLSSYNEQFF. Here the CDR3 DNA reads TGTGCCAGCGAGGTCGGCCTGAGCTCCTACAATGAGCAGTTCTTC.

The CDR3: CASSPGQLGPYNEQFF. CDR3 in DNA: TGTGCCAGCAGCCCGGGGCAGTTGGGTCCCTACAATGAGCAGTTCTTC. This sequence joins TRBV7-2 and TRBJ2-1; perhaps D is TRBD1 or TRBD2 (5 bases each). The CDR3 runs to 16 residues. V dropped 5 bases and J dropped 2 bases, with 16 bases sitting between them. Looked up from germline, CDR1 is SGHTA and CDR2 is FQGNSA.

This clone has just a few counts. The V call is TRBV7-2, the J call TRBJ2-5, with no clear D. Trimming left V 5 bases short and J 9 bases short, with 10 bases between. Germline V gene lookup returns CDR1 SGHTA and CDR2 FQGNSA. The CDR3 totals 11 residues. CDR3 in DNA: TGTGCCAGCAGCCGTAGTTCGGCCCAGTACTTC. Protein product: CASSRSSAQYF.

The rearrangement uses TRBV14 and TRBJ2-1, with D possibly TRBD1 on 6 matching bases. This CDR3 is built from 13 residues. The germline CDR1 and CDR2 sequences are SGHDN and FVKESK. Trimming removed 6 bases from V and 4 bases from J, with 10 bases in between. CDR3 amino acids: CASSEDRYNEQFF. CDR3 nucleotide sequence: TGTGCCAGCAGTGAGGACAGATACAATGAGCAGTTCTTC.

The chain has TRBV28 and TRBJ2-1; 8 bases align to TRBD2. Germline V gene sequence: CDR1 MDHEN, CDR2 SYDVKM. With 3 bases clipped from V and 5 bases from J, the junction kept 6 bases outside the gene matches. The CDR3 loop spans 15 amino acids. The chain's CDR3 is CASSFGLAGHNEQFF. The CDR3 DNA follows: TGTGCCAGCAGTTTCGGCCTAGCGGGCCACAATGAGCAGTTCTTC.

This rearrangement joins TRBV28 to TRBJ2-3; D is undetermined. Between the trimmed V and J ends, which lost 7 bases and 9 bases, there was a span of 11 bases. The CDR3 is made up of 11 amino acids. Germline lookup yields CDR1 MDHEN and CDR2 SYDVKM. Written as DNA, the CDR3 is TGTGCCAGCAACCGTTATGCCACGCAGTATTTT. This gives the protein CASNRYATQYF. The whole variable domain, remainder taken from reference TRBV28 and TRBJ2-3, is DVKVTQSSRYLVKRTGEKVFLECVQDMDHENMFWYRQDPGLGLRLIYFSYDVKMKEKGDIPEGYSVSREKKERFSLILESASTNQTSMYLCASNRYATQYFGPGTRLTVL.

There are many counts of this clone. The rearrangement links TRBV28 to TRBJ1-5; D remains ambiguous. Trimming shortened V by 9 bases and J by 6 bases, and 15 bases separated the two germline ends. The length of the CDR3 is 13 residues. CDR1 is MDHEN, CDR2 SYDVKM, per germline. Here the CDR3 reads CASDSRQIQPQHF. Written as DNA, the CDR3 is TGTGCCAGTGATTCCCGGCAGATTCAGCCCCAGCATTTT. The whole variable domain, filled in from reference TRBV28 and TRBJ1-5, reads DVKVTQSSRYLVKRTGEKVFLECVQDMDHENMFWYRQDPGLGLRLIYFSYDVKMKEKGDIPEGYSVSREKKERFSLILESASTNQTSMYLCASDSRQIQPQHFGDGTRLSIL.

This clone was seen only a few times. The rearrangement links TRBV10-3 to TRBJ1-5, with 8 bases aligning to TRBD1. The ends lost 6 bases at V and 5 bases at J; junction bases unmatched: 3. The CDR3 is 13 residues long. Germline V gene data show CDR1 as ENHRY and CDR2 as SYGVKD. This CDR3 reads CAISTGGDQPQHF. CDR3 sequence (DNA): TGTGCCATCAGCACAGGGGGAGATCAGCCCCAGCATTTT.

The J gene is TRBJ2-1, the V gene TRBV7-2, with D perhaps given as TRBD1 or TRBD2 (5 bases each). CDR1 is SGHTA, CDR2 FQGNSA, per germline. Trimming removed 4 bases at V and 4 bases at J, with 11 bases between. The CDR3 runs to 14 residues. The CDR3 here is CASSSDGAYNEQFF. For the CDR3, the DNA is TGTGCCAGCAGCTCGGACGGGGCTTACAATGAGCAGTTCTTC.

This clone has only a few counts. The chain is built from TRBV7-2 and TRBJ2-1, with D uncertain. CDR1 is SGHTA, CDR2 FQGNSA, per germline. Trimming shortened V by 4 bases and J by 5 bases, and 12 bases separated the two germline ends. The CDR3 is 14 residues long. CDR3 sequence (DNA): TGTGCCAGCAGCTCCACCAATAATAACAATGAGCAGTTCTTC. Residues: CASSSTNNNNEQFF.

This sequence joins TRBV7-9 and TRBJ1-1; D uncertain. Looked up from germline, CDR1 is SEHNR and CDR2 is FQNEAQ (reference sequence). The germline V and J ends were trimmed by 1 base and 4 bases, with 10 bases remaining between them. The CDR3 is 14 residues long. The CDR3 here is CASSLVLGGTEAFF. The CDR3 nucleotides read TGTGCCAGCAGCTTAGTGTTGGGCGGCACTGAAGCTTTCTTT. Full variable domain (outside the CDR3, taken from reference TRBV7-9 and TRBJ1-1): DTGVSQNPRHKITKRGQNVTFRCDPISEHNRLYWYRQTLGQGPEFLTYFQNEAQLEKSRLLSDRFSAERPKGSFSTLEIQRTEQGDSAMYLCASSLVLGGTEAFFGQGTRLTVV.

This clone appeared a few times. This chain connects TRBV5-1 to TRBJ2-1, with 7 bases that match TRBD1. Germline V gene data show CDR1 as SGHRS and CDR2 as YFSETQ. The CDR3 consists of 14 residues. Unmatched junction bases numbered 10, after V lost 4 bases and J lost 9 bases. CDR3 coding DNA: TGCGCCAGCAGCCACTTGACAGGGATGGGTGAGCAGTTCTTC. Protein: CASSHLTGMGEQFF.

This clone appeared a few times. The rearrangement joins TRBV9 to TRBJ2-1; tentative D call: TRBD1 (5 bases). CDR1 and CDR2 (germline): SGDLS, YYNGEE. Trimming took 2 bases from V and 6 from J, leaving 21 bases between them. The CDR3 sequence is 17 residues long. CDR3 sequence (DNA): TGTGCCAGCAGCGTGACTCCGATTATCCAGGGTGTCAATGAGCAGTTCTTC. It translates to CASSVTPIIQGVNEQFF.

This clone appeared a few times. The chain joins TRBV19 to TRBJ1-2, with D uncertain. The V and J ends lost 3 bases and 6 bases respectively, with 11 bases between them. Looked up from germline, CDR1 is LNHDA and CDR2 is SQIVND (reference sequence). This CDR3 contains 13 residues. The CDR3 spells CASSMATGDGYTF. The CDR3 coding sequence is TGTGCCAGTAGTATGGCAACTGGGGATGGCTACACCTTC.

The CDR3 DNA reads as TGTGCCAGCAAAAACTTTCAGGGGGCCTCCTACAATGAGCAGTTCTTC. The encoded protein is CASKNFQGASYNEQFF. J is TRBJ2-1 and V is TRBV27, with 8 nucleotides matching TRBD1. V lost 7 bases, J lost 0 bases, and 8 bases stayed unmatched. CDR1 and CDR2 (germline): MNHEY, SMNVEV (reference sequence). The CDR3 spans 16 residues.

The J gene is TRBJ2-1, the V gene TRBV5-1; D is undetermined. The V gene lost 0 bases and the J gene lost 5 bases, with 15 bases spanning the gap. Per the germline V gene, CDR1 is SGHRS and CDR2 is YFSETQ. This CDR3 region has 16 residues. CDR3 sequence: CASSLEPRRSNNEQFF. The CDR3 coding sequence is TGCGCCAGCAGCTTGGAACCTCGGCGATCAAACAATGAGCAGTTCTTC.

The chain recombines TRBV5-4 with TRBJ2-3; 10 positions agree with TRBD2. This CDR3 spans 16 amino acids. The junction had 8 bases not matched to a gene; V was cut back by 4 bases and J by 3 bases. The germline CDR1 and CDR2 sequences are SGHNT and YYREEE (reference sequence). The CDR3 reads CASSTIAGGGTDTQYF. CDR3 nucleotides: TGTGCCAGCAGCACAATAGCGGGAGGTGGGACAGATACGCAGTATTTT.

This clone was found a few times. This CDR3 reads CASSLGGSHGELFF. CDR3 sequence (DNA): TGTGCCAGCAGCTTGGGAGGGTCCCACGGGGAGCTGTTTTTT. V and J are TRBV4-2 and TRBJ2-2; 7 bases align to TRBD2. CDR3 size: 14 residues. V shed 5 bases and J 7 bases; nucleotides not matched to a gene: 7. CDR1 and CDR2 from the germline V gene are LGHNA and YNFKEQ.